A selection of T cell receptor beta chains follows, all from one sample in a study of shared clonotypes between healthy human individuals. Only in-frame clones appear in the TCRdb table, and some are missing; sequencing was by immunoSEQ multiplex PCR. The data hold roughly 1.4 million clones, with just under 99% observed a single time. The sample taken for sequencing was naive CD4+ T cells sorted from blood. The receptors derive from a man younger than 40 in good health. Each CDR3 is given with its conserved first and last residue. The D gene is left open where the match is weak. Size tells how often a clone was seen (once, few, many) or the class of an expanded clone, and some rows leave it out.

>NA|TRBV4-3|TRBD1|TRBJ1-2
CASSQEDRGRGYTF
TGCGCCAGCAGCCAAGAGGACAGGGGGCGCGGCTACACCTTC
>NA|TRBV7-8|TRBD2|TRBJ2-7
CASSQARGLAYEQYF
TGTGCCAGCTCCCAAGCCCGGGGACTAGCCTACGAGCAGTACTTC
>NA|TRBV28|TRBD2|TRBJ2-2
CATRGTSGFGAGELFF
TGTGCCACCAGGGGGACTAGCGGGTTCGGAGCCGGGGAGCTGTTTTTT
>NA|TRBV27|NA|TRBJ1-5
CASSILPLGQPQHF
TGTGCCAGCAGCATTTTACCTTTGGGTCAGCCCCAGCATTTT
>NA|TRBV7-9|NA|TRBJ2-6
CASRGRFRSGANVLTF
TGTGCCAGCAGGGGGAGGTTCCGCTCTGGGGCCAACGTCCTGACTTTC
>NA|TRBV18|NA|TRBJ2-7
CASSPSGLSYEQYF
TGTGCCAGCTCACCTAGCGGACTATCCTACGAGCAGTACTTC
>NA|TRBV11-2|TRBD2|TRBJ2-1
CASSSGLARGDEQFF
TGTGCCAGCAGCTCGGGACTAGCAAGGGGGGATGAGCAGTTCTTC
>NA|TRBV19|NA|TRBJ1-5
CASTKGQFSNQPQHF
TGTGCCAGTACCAAAGGGCAGTTTAGCAATCAGCCCCAGCATTTT
>NA|TRBV7-9|NA|TRBJ1-2
CASKQDAVDGYTF
TGTGCCAGCAAACAGGACGCAGTTGATGGCTACACCTTC
>NA|TRBV9|TRBD2|TRBJ2-5
CASSVAPTSGLETQYF
TGTGCCAGCAGCGTAGCCCCAACTAGCGGCTTGGAGACCCAGTACTTC
>few|TRBV7-9|TRBD1|TRBJ2-7
CASSTRTGGYEQYF
TGTGCCAGCAGCACCCGGACAGGGGGCTACGAGCAGTACTTC